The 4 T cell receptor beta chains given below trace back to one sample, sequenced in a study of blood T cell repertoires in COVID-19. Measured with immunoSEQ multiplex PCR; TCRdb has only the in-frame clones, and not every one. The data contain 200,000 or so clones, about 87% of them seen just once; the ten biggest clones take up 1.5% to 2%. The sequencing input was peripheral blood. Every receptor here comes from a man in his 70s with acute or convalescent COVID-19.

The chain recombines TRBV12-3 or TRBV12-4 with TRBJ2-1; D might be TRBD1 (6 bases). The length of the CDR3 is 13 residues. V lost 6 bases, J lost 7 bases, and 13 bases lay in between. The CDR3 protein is CASSLSTGNEQFF. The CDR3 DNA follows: TGTGCCAGCAGCTTATCGACAGGAAATGAGCAGTTCTTC.

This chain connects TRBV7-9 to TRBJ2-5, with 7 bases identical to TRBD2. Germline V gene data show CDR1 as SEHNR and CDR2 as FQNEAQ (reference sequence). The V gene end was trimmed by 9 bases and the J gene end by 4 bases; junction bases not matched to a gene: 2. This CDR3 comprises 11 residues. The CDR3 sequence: CASERGETQYF. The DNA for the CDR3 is TGTGCCAGTGAGCGGGGAGAGACCCAGTACTTC.

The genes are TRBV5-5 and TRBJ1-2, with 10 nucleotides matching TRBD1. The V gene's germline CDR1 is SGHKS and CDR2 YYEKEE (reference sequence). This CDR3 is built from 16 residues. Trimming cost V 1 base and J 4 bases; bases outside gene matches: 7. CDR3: CASSLLTGGPGYGYTF. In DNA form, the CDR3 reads TGTGCCAGCAGCTTGTTGACAGGGGGCCCGGGCTATGGCTACACCTTC.

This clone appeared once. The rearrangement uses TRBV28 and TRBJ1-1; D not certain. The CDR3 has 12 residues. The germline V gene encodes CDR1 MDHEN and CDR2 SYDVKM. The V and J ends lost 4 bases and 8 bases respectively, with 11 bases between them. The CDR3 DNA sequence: TGTGCCAGCAGTTCCACCTCGACAGAAGCTTTCTTT. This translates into CASSSTSTEAFF. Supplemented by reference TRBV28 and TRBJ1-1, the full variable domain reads DVKVTQSSRYLVKRTGEKVFLECVQDMDHENMFWYRQDPGLGLRLIYFSYDVKMKEKGDIPEGYSVSREKKERFSLILESASTNQTSMYLCASSSTSTEAFFGQGTRLTVV.